The present entry profiles one T cell receptor beta chain with its context. The antigen is not known. This entry belongs to a study of T cell responses to AZD1222 COVID-19 vaccine. General study results and limits: Across the whole spike, CD4 TCRs peaked at regions 160-218 and 743-854. Clonal diversity may have been underestimated, and the donors were mostly white British, with more females than males.

Looked up from germline, CDR1 is SGHAT and CDR2 is FQNNGV. V was clipped by 7 bases and J by 7 bases; unmatched bases: 13. The CDR3 runs to 15 residues. The method was immunoSEQ multiplex PCR; TCRdb's version includes in-frame clones alone and lacks a portion of them. Of about 86,000 clones in the sample, 88% were seen once. V and J are TRBV11-2 and TRBJ1-2, with 9 bases identical to TRBD1. The sequence was collected from an adult who received the AZD1222 COVID-19 vaccine. The source material was peripheral blood, sampled 28 days after the second AZD1222 dose. CDR3 in amino acids: CASNRFTGQGRGYTF. In DNA, the CDR3 is TGTGCCAGCAATCGATTTACGGGACAGGGACGTGGCTACACCTTC.